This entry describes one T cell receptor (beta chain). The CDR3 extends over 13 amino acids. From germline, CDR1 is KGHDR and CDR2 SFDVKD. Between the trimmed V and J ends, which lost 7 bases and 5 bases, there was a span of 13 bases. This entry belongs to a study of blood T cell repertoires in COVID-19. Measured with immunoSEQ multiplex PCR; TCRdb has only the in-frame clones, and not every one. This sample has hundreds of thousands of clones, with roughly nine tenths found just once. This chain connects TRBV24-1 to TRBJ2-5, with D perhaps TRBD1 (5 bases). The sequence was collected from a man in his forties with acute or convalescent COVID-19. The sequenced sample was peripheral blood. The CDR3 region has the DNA TGTGCCACCAGCCATCAGGGTGTCGAGACCCAGTACTTC. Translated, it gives CATSHQGVETQYF.